Shown below are 25 T cell receptor beta chains from a single sample sequenced in a study of T cell responses to AZD1222 COVID-19 vaccine. The table came from immunoSEQ multiplex PCR; TCRdb's copy has only in-frame clones and leaves some out. The repertoire has some 100,000 clones, about 90% of them found once; the top ten carry 4.2%. The material was peripheral blood, obtained on day 0 of MenACWY control vaccination. Receptors were obtained from an adult in good health.

The rearrangement links TRBV18 to TRBJ2-5, with 9 bases lining up with TRBD1. The germline V gene encodes CDR1 KGHSH and CDR2 LQKENI. Germline trimming cut 6 bases from V and 4 bases from J; bases unmatched to any gene: 6. The CDR3 has 14 residues. The CDR3 DNA sequence: TGTGCCAGCTCCCCCACAGGGGGCGGAGAGACCCAGTACTTC. Encoded protein: CASSPTGGGETQYF. The full variable domain, rest sourced from reference TRBV18 and TRBJ2-5, is NAGVMQNPRHLVRRRGQEARLRCSPMKGHSHVYWYRQLPEEGLKFMVYLQKENIIDESGMPKERFSAEFPKEGPSILRIQQVVRGDSAAYFCASSPTGGGETQYFGPGTRLLVL.

This rearrangement joins TRBV19 to TRBJ2-3; a weak D match, TRBD2 (6 bases). This CDR3 region has 14 residues. Looked up from germline, CDR1 is LNHDA and CDR2 is SQIVND (reference sequence). V gave up 5 bases and J gave up 6 bases, with 15 bases separating them. The CDR3 sequence: CASSSRSGVDTQYF. DNA of the CDR3: TGTGCCAGTAGTTCGCGATCGGGGGTGGATACGCAGTATTTT.

This clone was counted between two and nine times. This chain uses TRBV7-9 with TRBJ2-5; 9 bases map to TRBD2. The CDR3 runs 13 residues. The trim removed 5 bases at V and 5 bases at J, leaving 3 bases unmatched. In germline, CDR1 is SEHNR, CDR2 FQNEAQ (reference sequence). The CDR3 nucleotides are TGTGCCAGCAGCCTTAGCGGGAGCGAGACCCAGTACTTC. This codes for CASSLSGSETQYF.

This clone was observed once. The chain couples TRBV28 to TRBJ2-7; 10 bases agree with TRBD1. This CDR3 has 17 residues. Germline V gene data show CDR1 as MDHEN and CDR2 as SYDVKM. V shed 8 bases, J shed 5 bases, and the junction held 18 bases outside the gene matches. CDR3 nucleotide sequence: TGTGCCAGCCGAAGATTTCGGGCAGGGGACAGGGGCCACGAGCAGTACTTC. This encodes CASRRFRAGDRGHEQYF.

The chain carries TRBV10-3 and TRBJ1-2, with 8 bases aligning to TRBD1. The junction had 3 bases not matched to a gene; V was cut back by 2 bases and J by 1 base. CDR1 and CDR2 (germline): ENHRY, SYGVKD. This CDR3 is built from 15 residues. The CDR3 DNA sequence: TGTGCCATCAGTGAGCAGACAGGGGTTAACTATGGCTACACCTTC. It codes for CAISEQTGVNYGYTF.

DNA for the CDR3: TGTGCCATCAGGAGACAGACTAGCACAGATACGCAGTATTTT. This translates into CAIRRQTSTDTQYF. The rearrangement joins TRBV10-3 to TRBJ2-3; maybe TRBD1 (5 bases). CDR1 ENHRY and CDR2 SYGVKD come from the germline V gene. The V end was cut by 6 bases, the J end by 0 bases, with 10 bases between. This CDR3 region has 14 residues.

The rearrangement uses TRBV19 and TRBJ2-5, with D possibly being TRBD1 or TRBD2 (5 bases each). CDR1 is LNHDA, CDR2 SQIVND, per germline (reference sequence). The V end lost 4 bases, the J end lost 7 bases, and 16 bases lay between the germline ends. This CDR3 is built from 14 residues. CDR3: CASSTSWDARTQYF. In nucleotides, the CDR3 is TGTGCCAGTAGTACCTCCTGGGACGCGCGGACCCAGTACTTC.

The chain couples TRBV25-1 to TRBJ2-3, with 8 bases aligning to TRBD1. The CDR3 is 13 amino acids. Germline assignment: CDR1 MGHDK and CDR2 SYGVNS. The V gene end was trimmed by 10 bases and the J gene end by 0 bases; junction bases not matched to a gene: 3. Here the CDR3 reads CATGQGSTDTQYF. CDR3 coding DNA: TGTGCCACCGGACAGGGAAGCACAGATACGCAGTATTTT.

This clone was seen a handful of times. This sequence joins TRBV2 and TRBJ2-6; D unclear. Germline-derived CDR1 and CDR2 are SNHLY and FYNNEI. V lost 5 bases, J lost 0 bases, and 8 bases lay in between. The CDR3 consists of 15 residues. In DNA, the CDR3 is TGTGCCAGCAGTAAAATGGTCTCTGGGGCCAACGTCCTGACTTTC. Protein: CASSKMVSGANVLTF.

The chain is built from TRBV7-2 and TRBJ2-5, with 9 positions matching TRBD1. J lost 5 bases, V lost 7 bases, and 8 bases had no gene match. Germline CDR1 is SGHTA and CDR2 is FQGNSA. The CDR3 length is 14 residues. In DNA form, the CDR3 reads TGTGCCAGCATCCCAGGGACAGGGAGTGAGACCCAGTACTTC. Translated: CASIPGTGSETQYF. The whole variable domain, remainder taken from reference TRBV7-2 and TRBJ2-5, is GAGVSQSPSNKVTEKGKDVELRCDPISGHTALYWYRQSLGQGLEFLIYFQGNSAPDKSGLPSDRFSAERTGGSVSTLTIQRTQQEDSAVYLCASIPGTGSETQYFGPGTRLLVL.

The CDR3 is CASSQRGNTEAFF. CDR3 DNA: TGTGCCAGCAGCCAAAGGGGTAACACTGAAGCTTTCTTT. The J gene is TRBJ1-1, the V gene TRBV14; weak D call: TRBD1 (5 bases). V lost 2 bases and J lost 2, with 6 bases in between. The CDR3 runs 13 residues. Germline loops: CDR1 SGHDN, CDR2 FVKESK.

The rearrangement uses TRBV6-2 or TRBV6-3 and TRBJ2-1, with 10 bases matching TRBD2. The germline gives CDR1 MNHEY, CDR2 SVGEGT. This CDR3 has 15 residues. Trimming cost V 5 bases and J 8 bases; bases outside gene matches: 9. The CDR3: CASSLPSGSQDEQFF. The DNA for the CDR3 is TGTGCCAGCAGTCTCCCTAGCGGGAGTCAAGATGAGCAGTTCTTC.

The J gene is TRBJ2-1, the V gene TRBV5-1; possibly TRBD2 for D (6 bases). The V end was cut by 4 bases, the J end by 9 bases, with 23 bases between. CDR3 length: 16 amino acids. The V gene's germline CDR1 is SGHRS and CDR2 YFSETQ. The CDR3 loop is CASSPRSGLPQGEQFF. The CDR3 bases are TGCGCCAGCAGCCCCCGGTCGGGACTGCCACAAGGTGAGCAGTTCTTC.

The rearrangement links TRBV9 to TRBJ1-1; possible D gene TRBD1, 5 bases. This CDR3 region has 13 residues. The germline V gene encodes CDR1 SGDLS and CDR2 YYNGEE. V was clipped by 0 bases and J by 6 bases, with 9 bases between them. CDR3 region: CASSVVPGPEAFF. As DNA, the CDR3 is TGTGCCAGCAGCGTAGTTCCGGGACCTGAAGCTTTCTTT.

This chain joins TRBV6-5 and TRBJ1-2; D unclear. CDR1 MNHEY and CDR2 SVGAGI come from the germline V gene. The CDR3 is 13 amino acids. The V end was cut by 5 bases, the J end by 0 bases, with 7 bases between. CDR3 coding DNA: TGTGCCAGCAGTCCGCTAGCTAACTATGGCTACACCTTC. As protein: CASSPLANYGYTF.

V gene TRBV20-1 combines with J gene TRBJ2-7; unclear D gene. This CDR3 region has 11 residues. The V gene lost 6 bases and the J gene lost 3 bases, with 9 bases spanning the gap. CDR1 and CDR2 (germline): DFQATT, SNEGSKA (reference sequence). The CDR3 DNA follows: TGCAGTGCCCCAACAGACTACGAGCAGTACTTC. Amino acids: CSAPTDYEQYF.

The J gene is TRBJ1-4, the V gene TRBV5-4; D might be TRBD1 (6 bases). V was pared by 1 base and J by 3 bases, with 13 bases between. Germline V lookup: CDR1 SGHNT, CDR2 YYREEE (reference sequence). This CDR3 contains 16 residues. This CDR3 is CASSLSPGVANEKLFF. In DNA, the CDR3 is TGTGCCAGCAGCTTGTCACCAGGGGTGGCTAATGAAAAACTGTTTTTT.

This clone was counted between two and nine times. The gene calls are TRBV6-6 and TRBJ2-4; 11 nucleotides agree with TRBD2. Germline values: CDR1 MNHNY, CDR2 SVGAGI (reference sequence). CDR3 length equals 18 residues. V was pared by 5 bases and J by 3 bases, with 12 bases of the junction left unmatched. CDR3 sequence: CASSPRTSGRWGKNIQYF. The CDR3, as DNA: TGTGCCAGCAGTCCCCGGACTAGCGGGCGTTGGGGCAAAAACATTCAGTACTTC.

This chain uses TRBV27 with TRBJ1-3, with D unclear. V dropped 4 bases and J dropped 0 bases, with 10 bases sitting between them. In germline, CDR1 is MNHEY, CDR2 SMNVEV (reference sequence). The CDR3 runs to 15 residues. The CDR3 reads CASSSRMSSGNTIYF. CDR3 bases: TGTGCCAGCAGTTCGAGGATGAGCTCTGGAAACACCATATATTTT.

DNA for the CDR3: TGTGCCAGCAATCCCACGGGCCGGGGAGATGAAAAACTGTTTTTT. Translating it yields CASNPTGRGDEKLFF. The chain is built from TRBV6-6 and TRBJ1-4; D unresolved. Germline values: CDR1 MNHNY, CDR2 SVGAGI (reference sequence). This CDR3 comprises 15 residues. Deletions cut 7 bases from V and 6 bases from J, with 18 bases between.

The chain recombines TRBV2 with TRBJ2-3; D is perhaps TRBD1 or TRBD2 (5 bases each). CDR3 length: 13 amino acids. Between the trimmed V and J ends, which lost 8 bases and 2 bases, there was a span of 11 bases. CDR1 and CDR2 from the germline V gene are SNHLY and FYNNEI. The CDR3 here is CASATDYTDTQYF. The CDR3 DNA sequence: TGTGCCAGCGCGACAGACTACACAGATACGCAGTATTTT.

The chain couples TRBV5-4 to TRBJ2-5; D is possibly TRBD2 (7 bases). The germline gives CDR1 SGHNT, CDR2 YYREEE (reference sequence). The CDR3 extends over 17 amino acids. V was cut by 3 bases and J by 0 bases, with 18 bases left in between. The CDR3 nucleotides are TGTGCCAGCAGCTGGAGGGGGGGGCCCATGTACCAAGAGACCCAGTACTTC. Protein: CASSWRGGPMYQETQYF.

The rearrangement uses TRBV6-5 and TRBJ2-5; 9 nucleotides match TRBD2. Germline CDR1 is MNHEY and CDR2 is SVGAGI. CDR3 size: 15 residues. The trim removed 8 bases at V and 2 bases at J, leaving 9 bases unmatched. The CDR3 DNA sequence: TGTGCCAGCGGGCCCTTAGGACTAGCGCAAGAGACCCAGTACTTC. Its protein is CASGPLGLAQETQYF.

The chain links TRBV7-9 to TRBJ1-6; D gene uncertain. The CDR3 is made up of 17 amino acids. V was shortened by 5 bases and J by 0 bases, with 14 bases between the two germline ends. From germline, CDR1 is SEHNR and CDR2 FQNEAQ (reference sequence). The CDR3 bases are TGTGCCAGCAGCCGATTCGCGGGAAGCTCCTATAATTCACCCCTCCACTTT. Residues: CASSRFAGSSYNSPLHF.

The V gene is TRBV4-1, the J gene TRBJ2-3, with unresolved D. This CDR3 contains 12 residues. V lost 6 bases, J lost 6 bases, and 10 bases lay in between. The germline CDR1 and CDR2 sequences are MGHRA and YSYEKL. CDR3: CASSLIEDTQYF. The CDR3 coding sequence is TGCGCCAGCAGTCTAATCGAGGATACGCAGTATTTT.